The 21 T cell receptor beta chains in this list originate from one sample, sequenced in a study of shared clonotypes between healthy human individuals. The table came from immunoSEQ multiplex PCR; TCRdb's copy has only in-frame clones and leaves some out. The sample has fewer than 500,000 clones, over 60% seen once. The sequencing sample was made of PBMCs. The receptors were sampled from a woman aged 40 to 50 in good health. Some clones in this sample may be carry-over from other donors' samples.

The chain couples TRBV5-1 to TRBJ2-7; D call uncertain. This CDR3 comprises 17 residues. V lost 0 bases to trimming and J lost 6 bases, with 22 bases between them. The germline V gene encodes CDR1 SGHRS and CDR2 YFSETQ. This chain's CDR3 is CASSLAPALFYPGEQYF. Written as DNA, the CDR3 is TGCGCCAGCAGCTTGGCTCCCGCCTTGTTCTACCCGGGCGAGCAGTACTTC.

The chain has TRBV7-2 and TRBJ2-1, with 9 nucleotides matching TRBD2. Germline V gene sequence: CDR1 SGHTA, CDR2 FQGNSA. With V trimmed by 5 bases and J by 1 base, 3 bases remained unmatched. The CDR3 totals 15 residues. The CDR3 region is CASSITSGSYNEQFF. In DNA, the CDR3 is TGTGCCAGCAGCATCACTAGCGGGTCCTACAATGAGCAGTTCTTC. The complete variable domain, with remaining parts taken from reference TRBV7-2 and TRBJ2-1, reads GAGVSQSPSNKVTEKGKDVELRCDPISGHTALYWYRQSLGQGLEFLIYFQGNSAPDKSGLPSDRFSAERTGGSVSTLTIQRTQQEDSAVYLCASSITSGSYNEQFFGPGTRLTVL.

The CDR3 protein is CASSSEGPETQYF. The CDR3 DNA reads TGTGCCAGCAGTTCCGAAGGACCAGAGACCCAGTACTTC. This rearrangement joins TRBV2 to TRBJ2-5; D is uncertain. V dropped 5 bases and J dropped 4 bases, with 11 bases sitting between them. In germline, CDR1 is SNHLY, CDR2 FYNNEI. This CDR3 comprises 13 residues.

This clone came up a few times. The rearrangement links TRBV5-6 to TRBJ1-1, with D possibly matching TRBD1 (6 bases). The germline V gene has CDR1 SGHDT and CDR2 YYEEEE. The germline V and J ends were trimmed by 2 bases and 4 bases, with 12 bases remaining between them. This CDR3 has 14 residues. Here the CDR3 DNA reads TGTGCCAGCAGCTTCCCGGAGGGGGGCACTGAAGCTTTCTTT. Its translation: CASSFPEGGTEAFF.

The V gene is TRBV28, the J gene TRBJ1-1; tentative D call: TRBD1 (5 bases). Germline V gene sequence: CDR1 MDHEN, CDR2 SYDVKM. Trimming removed 4 bases from V and 0 bases from J, with 12 bases in between. The CDR3 has 15 residues. In DNA form, the CDR3 reads TGTGCCAGCAGTTCCCCCGGGACGGTGAACACTGAAGCTTTCTTT. The encoded protein is CASSSPGTVNTEAFF.

V usage is TRBV6-4 and J usage is TRBJ2-5; 7 positions match TRBD2. Per germline, CDR1 MRHNA and CDR2 SNTAGT. The junction had 5 bases not matched to a gene; V was cut back by 3 bases and J by 1 base. The CDR3 loop spans 15 amino acids. The CDR3 nucleotides are TGTGCCAGCAGTGAGGGTGGCGGGAGCCAAGAGACCCAGTACTTC. It translates to CASSEGGGSQETQYF.

As regards this clone: Other DNA sequences of this sample code for an identical CDR3. This chain uses TRBV29-1 with TRBJ1-5; D is possibly TRBD1 (6 bases). The CDR3 extends over 12 amino acids. Trimming shortened V by 4 bases and J by 4 bases, and 8 bases separated the two germline ends. Germline V lookup: CDR1 SQVTM, CDR2 ANQGSEA. CDR3 coding DNA: TGCAGCGTTGGGCAGGGGAATCAGCCCCAGCATTTT. Protein: CSVGQGNQPQHF.

V usage is TRBV2 and J usage is TRBJ2-1, with D maybe TRBD1 (6 bases). The V end lost 5 bases, the J end lost 0 bases, and 14 bases lay between the germline ends. CDR3 length equals 16 residues. Germline V lookup: CDR1 SNHLY, CDR2 FYNNEI. CDR3 loop: CASSPPGTSSYNEQFF. CDR3 sequence (DNA): TGTGCCAGCAGTCCCCCCGGGACATCCTCCTACAATGAGCAGTTCTTC.

This clone was observed a single time. J is TRBJ2-7 and V is TRBV14; no reliable D call. CDR3 length: 11 residues. Trimming stripped 5 bases from V and 11 bases from J, with 13 bases between. Germline V CDR1 and CDR2: SGHDN, FVKESK. The DNA of the CDR3 is TGTGCCAGCAGCAACTTAGGGTTGAAGTACTTC. It translates to CASSNLGLKYF.

The V and J genes are TRBV28 and TRBJ2-3; D gene ambiguous. V lost 3 bases and J 6 bases, leaving 13 bases between the germline ends. There are 14 residues in the CDR3. CDR1 and CDR2 from the germline V gene are MDHEN and SYDVKM. The CDR3 region is CASSLLRGRDTQYF. The DNA of the CDR3 is TGTGCCAGCAGTTTGCTCAGAGGCCGCGATACGCAGTATTTT.

The V and J genes are TRBV7-6 and TRBJ2-3; D possibly corresponds to TRBD2 (5 bases). The germline V gene encodes CDR1 SGHVS and CDR2 FNYEAQ. V was shortened by 2 bases and J by 4 bases, with 13 bases between the two germline ends. The length of the CDR3 is 15 residues. CDR3 coding DNA: TGTGCCAGCAGCTTAACCGGGAACGGGGCAGATACGCAGTATTTT. This encodes CASSLTGNGADTQYF.

The chain couples TRBV2 to TRBJ2-2, with D perhaps TRBD1 (6 bases). The CDR3 is 18 residues long. Germline assignment: CDR1 SNHLY and CDR2 FYNNEI. Trimming took 6 bases from V and 5 from J, leaving 25 bases between them. CDR3 nucleotides: TGTGCCAGCAGGGAGAGTTATGTTACAGGGTGGAGGACCGGGGAGCTGTTTTTT. Amino acid sequence: CASRESYVTGWRTGELFF.

In nucleotides, the CDR3 is TGCAGCGTTCATAGGACAGGGGAAGCTTTCTTT. It yields the protein CSVHRTGEAFF. This chain links TRBV29-1 with TRBJ1-1; 8 positions agree with TRBD1. The CDR3 contains 11 residues. CDR1 SQVTM and CDR2 ANQGSEA come from the germline V gene. Germline trimming cut 5 bases from V and 8 bases from J; bases unmatched to any gene: 4.

J is TRBJ1-3 and V is TRBV7-6; 9 nucleotides agree with TRBD1. The junction had 6 bases not matched to a gene; V was cut back by 3 bases and J by 3 bases. CDR1 SGHVS and CDR2 FNYEAQ come from the germline V gene. The CDR3 spans 16 residues. CDR3 DNA: TGTGCCAGCAGCTTTACCGGGACAGGGATTGGAAACACCATATATTTT. It yields the protein CASSFTGTGIGNTIYF.

This clone appeared many times. The rearrangement links TRBV30 to TRBJ1-2; 9 bases align to TRBD1. The CDR3 has 14 residues. CDR1 GTSNPN and CDR2 SVGIG come from the germline V gene (reference sequence). J was trimmed by 4 bases and V by 3 bases; bases with no gene match: 6. This CDR3 is CAWRWTGAGYGYTF. CDR3 bases: TGTGCCTGGAGGTGGACAGGGGCGGGCTATGGCTACACCTTC.

The rearrangement uses TRBV28 and TRBJ1-2; 7 positions agree with TRBD1. The CDR3 extends over 15 amino acids. Germline V CDR1 and CDR2: MDHEN, SYDVKM. The junction had 7 bases not matched to a gene; V was cut back by 6 bases and J by 0 bases. CDR3 in amino acids: CASSPGTVSNYGYTF. As DNA, the CDR3 is TGTGCCAGCAGCCCCGGGACAGTATCTAACTATGGCTACACCTTC.

The chain couples TRBV13 to TRBJ2-3; D is unclear. V was cut by 1 base and J by 5 bases, with 10 bases left in between. The CDR3 runs to 14 residues. The germline V gene encodes CDR1 PRHDT and CDR2 FYEKMQ (reference sequence). CDR3 DNA: TGTGCCAGCAGCTTAGCGGCGAGGTTAGATACGCAGTATTTT. It codes for CASSLAARLDTQYF.

Comment on this clone: A clone one base away is much larger, so this may be a read error. This sequence joins TRBV30 and TRBJ1-2, with D unclear. CDR3 length equals 15 residues. Germline CDR1 reads GTSNPN; CDR2 reads SVGIG (reference sequence). This chain's CDR3 is CACLWGSGEVHGCTF. The CDR3 bases are TGTGCCTGCCTCTGGGGTTCCGGGGAAGTCCATGGCTGCACCTTC.

This clone was picked up one time. The chain is built from TRBV11-2 and TRBJ1-4; 9 positions agree with TRBD1. Germline V gene data show CDR1 as SGHAT and CDR2 as FQNNGV. V lost 6 bases to trimming and J lost 6 bases; unmatched junction nucleotides: 8. The CDR3 extends over 15 amino acids. The CDR3 DNA reads as TGTGCCAGCAGGGATTACAGGGGGCGTTATGAAAAACTGTTTTTT. It specifies CASRDYRGRYEKLFF. The whole variable domain, filled in from reference TRBV11-2 and TRBJ1-4, reads EAGVAQSPRYKIIEKRQSVAFWCNPISGHATLYWYQQILGQGPKLLIQFQNNGVVDDSQLPKDRFSAERLKGVDSTLKIQPAKLEDSAVYLCASRDYRGRYEKLFFGSGTQLSVL.

The chain is built from TRBV7-2 and TRBJ2-5; TRBD2 matches 8 bases. Trimming at V came to 3 bases and at J to 4 bases, leaving 10 bases not matched to a gene. Germline CDR1 is SGHTA and CDR2 is FQGNSA. This CDR3 has 16 residues. The CDR3 DNA is TGTGCCAGCAGCTTGGGTAGCGGGGTTTATCGAGAGACCCAGTACTTC. It specifies CASSLGSGVYRETQYF.

The DNA of the CDR3 is TGTGCCAGATTCGGGGGGCGGCCCTACAATGAGCAGTTCTTC. Its protein is CARFGGRPYNEQFF. The V and J genes are TRBV6-7 and TRBJ2-1; a possible D gene is TRBD2 (7 bases). TRBV6-7 is treated as an ORF (open reading frame) with a function not yet certain. The CDR3 spans 14 residues. The germline V and J ends were trimmed by 9 bases and 2 bases, with 14 bases remaining between them.